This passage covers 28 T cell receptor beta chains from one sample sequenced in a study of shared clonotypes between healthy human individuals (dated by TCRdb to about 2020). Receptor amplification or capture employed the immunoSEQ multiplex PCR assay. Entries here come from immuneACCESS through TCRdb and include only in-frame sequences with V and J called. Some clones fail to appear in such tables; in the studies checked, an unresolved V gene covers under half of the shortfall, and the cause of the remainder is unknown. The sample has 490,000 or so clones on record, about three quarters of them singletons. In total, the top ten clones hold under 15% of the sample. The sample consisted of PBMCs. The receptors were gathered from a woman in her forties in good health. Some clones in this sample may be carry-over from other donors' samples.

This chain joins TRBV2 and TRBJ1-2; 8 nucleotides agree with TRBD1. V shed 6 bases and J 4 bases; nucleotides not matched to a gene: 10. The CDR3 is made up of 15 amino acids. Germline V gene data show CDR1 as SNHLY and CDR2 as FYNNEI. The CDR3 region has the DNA TGTGCCAGCAGGAACTCAGGGGGCGAAGGCTATGGCTACACCTTC. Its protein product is CASRNSGGEGYGYTF.

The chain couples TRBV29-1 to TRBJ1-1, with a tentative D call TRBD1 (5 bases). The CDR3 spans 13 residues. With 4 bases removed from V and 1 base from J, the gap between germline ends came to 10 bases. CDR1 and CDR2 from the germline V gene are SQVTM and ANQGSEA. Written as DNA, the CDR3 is TGCAGCGTTGGACAGCACCAGAACACTGAAGCTTTCTTT. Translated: CSVGQHQNTEAFF.

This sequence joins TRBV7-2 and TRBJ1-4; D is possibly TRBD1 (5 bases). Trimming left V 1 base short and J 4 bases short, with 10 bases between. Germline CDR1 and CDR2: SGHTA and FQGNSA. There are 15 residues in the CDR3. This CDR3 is CASSLDAGSNEKLFF. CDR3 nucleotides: TGTGCCAGCAGCTTAGATGCAGGGAGTAATGAAAAACTGTTTTTT.

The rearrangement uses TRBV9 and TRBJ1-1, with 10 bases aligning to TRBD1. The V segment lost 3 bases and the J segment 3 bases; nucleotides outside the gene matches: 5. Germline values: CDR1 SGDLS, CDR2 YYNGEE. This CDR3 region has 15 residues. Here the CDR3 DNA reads TGTGCCAGCAGCGCCCCGGACAGGGGGGACACTGAAGCTTTCTTT. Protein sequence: CASSAPDRGDTEAFF. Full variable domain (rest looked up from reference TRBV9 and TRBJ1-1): DSGVTQTPKHLITATGQRVTLRCSPRSGDLSVYWYQQSLDQGLQFLIQYYNGEERAKGNILERFSAQQFPDLHSELNLSSLELGDSALYFCASSAPDRGDTEAFFGQGTRLTVV.

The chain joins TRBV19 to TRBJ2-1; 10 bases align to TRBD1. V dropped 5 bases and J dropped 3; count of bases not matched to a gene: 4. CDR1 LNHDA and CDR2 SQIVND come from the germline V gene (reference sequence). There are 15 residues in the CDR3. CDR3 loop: CASSHRDRGYNEQFF. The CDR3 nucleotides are TGTGCCAGTAGTCACCGGGACAGGGGCTACAATGAGCAGTTCTTC. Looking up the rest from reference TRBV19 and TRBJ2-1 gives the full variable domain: DGGITQSPKYLFRKEGQNVTLSCEQNLNHDAMYWYRQDPGQGLRLIYYSQIVNDFQKGDIAEGYSVSREKKESFPLTVTSAQKNPTAFYLCASSHRDRGYNEQFFGPGTRLTVL.

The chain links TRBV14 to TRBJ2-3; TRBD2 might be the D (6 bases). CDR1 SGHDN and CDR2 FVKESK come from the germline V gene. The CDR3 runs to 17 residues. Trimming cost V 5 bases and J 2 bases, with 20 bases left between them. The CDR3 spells CASSWDWGRIDTDTQYF. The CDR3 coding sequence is TGTGCCAGCAGCTGGGATTGGGGGAGGATCGACACAGATACGCAGTATTTT.

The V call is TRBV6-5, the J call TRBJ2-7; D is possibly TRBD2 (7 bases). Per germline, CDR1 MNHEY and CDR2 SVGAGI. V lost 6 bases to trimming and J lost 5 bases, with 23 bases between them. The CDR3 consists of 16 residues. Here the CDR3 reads CASSYREGISRNEQYF. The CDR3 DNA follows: TGTGCCAGCAGCTACAGGGAGGGGATTTCCAGGAACGAGCAGTACTTC.

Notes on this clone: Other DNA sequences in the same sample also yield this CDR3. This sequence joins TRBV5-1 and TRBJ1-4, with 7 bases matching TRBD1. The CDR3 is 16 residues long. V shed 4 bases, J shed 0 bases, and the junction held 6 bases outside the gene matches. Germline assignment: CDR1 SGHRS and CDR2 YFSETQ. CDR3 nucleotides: TGCGCCAGCAGCCTGACAGGGTCGGCAACTAATGAAAAACTGTTTTTT. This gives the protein CASSLTGSATNEKLFF. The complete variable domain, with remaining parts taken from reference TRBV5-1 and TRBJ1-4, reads KAGVTQTPRYLIKTRGQQVTLSCSPISGHRSVSWYQQTPGQGLQFLFEYFSETQRNKGNFPGRFSGRQFSNSRSEMNVSTLELGDSALYLCASSLTGSATNEKLFFGSGTQLSVL.

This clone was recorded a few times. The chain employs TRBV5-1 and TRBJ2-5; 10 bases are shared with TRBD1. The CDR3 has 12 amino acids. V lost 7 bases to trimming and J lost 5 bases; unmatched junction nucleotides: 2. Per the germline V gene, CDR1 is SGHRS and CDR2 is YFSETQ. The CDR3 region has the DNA TGCGCCAGCGGGGGACAGGGGGAGACCCAGTACTTC. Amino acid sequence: CASGGQGETQYF.

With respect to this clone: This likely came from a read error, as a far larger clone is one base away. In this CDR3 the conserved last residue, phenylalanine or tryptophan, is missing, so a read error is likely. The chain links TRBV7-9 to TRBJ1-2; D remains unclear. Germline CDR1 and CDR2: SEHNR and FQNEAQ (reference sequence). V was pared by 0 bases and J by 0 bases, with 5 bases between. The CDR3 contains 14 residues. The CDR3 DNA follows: TGTGCCAGCAGCTTAGCAGCCTCTAACTATGGCTACACCTCC. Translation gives CASSLAASNYGYTS.

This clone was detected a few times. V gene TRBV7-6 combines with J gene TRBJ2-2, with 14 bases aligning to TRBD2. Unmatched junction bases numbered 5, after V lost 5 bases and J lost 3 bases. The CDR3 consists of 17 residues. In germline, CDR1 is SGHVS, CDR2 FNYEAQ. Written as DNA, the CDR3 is TGTGCCAGCAGCCGGGGACTAGCGGGAGTGTACACCGGGGAGCTGTTTTTT. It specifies CASSRGLAGVYTGELFF.

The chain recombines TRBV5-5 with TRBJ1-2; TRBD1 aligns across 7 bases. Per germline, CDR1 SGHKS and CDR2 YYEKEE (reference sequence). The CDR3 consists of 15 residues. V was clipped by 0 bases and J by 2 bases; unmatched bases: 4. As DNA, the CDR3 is TGTGCCAGCAGCTTGGGATTGACAGGGAACTATGGCTACACCTTC. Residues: CASSLGLTGNYGYTF.

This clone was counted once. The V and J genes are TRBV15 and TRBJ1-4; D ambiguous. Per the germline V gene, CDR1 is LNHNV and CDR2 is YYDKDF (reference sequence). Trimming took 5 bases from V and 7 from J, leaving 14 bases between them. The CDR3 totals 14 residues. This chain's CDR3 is CATSPGHSGEKLFF. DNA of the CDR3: TGTGCCACCAGCCCCGGGCATTCGGGTGAAAAACTGTTTTTT.

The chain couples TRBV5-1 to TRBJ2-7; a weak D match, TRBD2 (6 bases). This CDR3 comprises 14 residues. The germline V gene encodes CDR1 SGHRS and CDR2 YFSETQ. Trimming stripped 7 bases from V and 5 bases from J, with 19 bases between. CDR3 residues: CASAGGTPLNEQYF. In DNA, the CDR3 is TGCGCCAGCGCTGGGGGGACCCCCTTGAACGAGCAGTACTTC. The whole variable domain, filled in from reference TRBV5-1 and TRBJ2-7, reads KAGVTQTPRYLIKTRGQQVTLSCSPISGHRSVSWYQQTPGQGLQFLFEYFSETQRNKGNFPGRFSGRQFSNSRSEMNVSTLELGDSALYLCASAGGTPLNEQYFGPGTRLTVT.

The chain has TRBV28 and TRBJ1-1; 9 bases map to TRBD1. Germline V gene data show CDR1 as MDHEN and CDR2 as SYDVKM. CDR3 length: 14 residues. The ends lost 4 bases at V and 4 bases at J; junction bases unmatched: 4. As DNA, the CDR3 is TGTGCCAGCAGTTCCACAGGGGGCCTCACTGAAGCTTTCTTT. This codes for CASSSTGGLTEAFF. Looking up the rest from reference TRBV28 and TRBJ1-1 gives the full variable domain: DVKVTQSSRYLVKRTGEKVFLECVQDMDHENMFWYRQDPGLGLRLIYFSYDVKMKEKGDIPEGYSVSREKKERFSLILESASTNQTSMYLCASSSTGGLTEAFFGQGTRLTVV.

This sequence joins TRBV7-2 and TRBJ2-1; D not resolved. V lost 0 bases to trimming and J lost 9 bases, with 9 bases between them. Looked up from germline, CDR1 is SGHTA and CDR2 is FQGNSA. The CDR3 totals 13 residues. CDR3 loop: CASSLAQRGEQFF. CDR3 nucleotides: TGTGCCAGCAGCTTAGCGCAGCGAGGTGAGCAGTTCTTC.

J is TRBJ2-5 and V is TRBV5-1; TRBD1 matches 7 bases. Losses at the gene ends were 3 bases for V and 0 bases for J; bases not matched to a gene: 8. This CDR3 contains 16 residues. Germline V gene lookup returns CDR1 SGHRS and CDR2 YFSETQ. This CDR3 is CASSWTSGGNQETQYF. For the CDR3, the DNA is TGCGCCAGCAGCTGGACGTCAGGGGGAAACCAAGAGACCCAGTACTTC.

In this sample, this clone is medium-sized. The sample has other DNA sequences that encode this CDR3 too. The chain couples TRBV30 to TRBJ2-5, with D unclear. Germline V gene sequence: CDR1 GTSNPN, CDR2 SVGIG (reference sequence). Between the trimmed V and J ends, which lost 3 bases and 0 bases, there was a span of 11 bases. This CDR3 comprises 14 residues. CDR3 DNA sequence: TGTGCCTGGAGGAGGCTCCTGTACCAAGAGACCCAGTACTTC. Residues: CAWRRLLYQETQYF.

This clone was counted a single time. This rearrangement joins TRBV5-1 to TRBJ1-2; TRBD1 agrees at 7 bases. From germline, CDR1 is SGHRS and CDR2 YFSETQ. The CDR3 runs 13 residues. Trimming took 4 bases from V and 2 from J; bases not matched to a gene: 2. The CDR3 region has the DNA TGCGCCAGCAGCGGGACAGAAAACTATGGCTACACCTTC. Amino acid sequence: CASSGTENYGYTF.

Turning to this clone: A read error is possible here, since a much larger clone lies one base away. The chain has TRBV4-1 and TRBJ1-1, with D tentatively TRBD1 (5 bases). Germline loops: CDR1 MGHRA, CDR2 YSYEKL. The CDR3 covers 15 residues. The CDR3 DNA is TGCGCCAGCAGCCCGTTCAGCGGGGACGGCACTGGAGCTTTCTTT. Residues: CASSPFSGDGTGAFF.

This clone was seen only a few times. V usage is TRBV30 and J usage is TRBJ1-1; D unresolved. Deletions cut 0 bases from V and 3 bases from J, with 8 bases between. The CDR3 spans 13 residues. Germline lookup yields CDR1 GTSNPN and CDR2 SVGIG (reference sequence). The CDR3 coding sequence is TGTGCCTGGAGTGTGGGAATCTACACTGAAGCTTTCTTT. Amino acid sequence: CAWSVGIYTEAFF.

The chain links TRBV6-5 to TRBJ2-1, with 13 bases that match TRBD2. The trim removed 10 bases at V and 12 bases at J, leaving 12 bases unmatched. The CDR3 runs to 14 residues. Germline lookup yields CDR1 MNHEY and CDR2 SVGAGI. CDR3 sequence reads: CATRLAGGLRWQFF. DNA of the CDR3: TGTGCCACCCGACTAGCGGGAGGTCTCCGATGGCAGTTCTTC.

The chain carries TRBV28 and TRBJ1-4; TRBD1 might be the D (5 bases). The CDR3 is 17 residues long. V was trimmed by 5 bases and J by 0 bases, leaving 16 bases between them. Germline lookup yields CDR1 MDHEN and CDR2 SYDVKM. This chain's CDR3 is CASSTYRQSATNEKLFF. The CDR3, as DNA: TGTGCCAGCAGTACTTATCGACAGAGTGCAACTAATGAAAAACTGTTTTTT.

The CDR3 DNA follows: TGTGCCAGCCATCGCCGGGGCGGCTACAATGAGCAGTTCTTC. This encodes CASHRRGGYNEQFF. This sequence joins TRBV27 and TRBJ2-1, with D perhaps matching TRBD1 or TRBD2 (5 bases each). Looked up from germline, CDR1 is MNHEY and CDR2 is SMNVEV (reference sequence). Trimming shortened V by 8 bases and J by 3 bases, and 14 bases separated the two germline ends. CDR3 length: 14 amino acids.

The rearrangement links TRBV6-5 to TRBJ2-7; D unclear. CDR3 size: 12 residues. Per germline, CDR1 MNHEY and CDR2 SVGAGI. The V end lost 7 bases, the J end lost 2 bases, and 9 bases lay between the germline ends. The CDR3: CASIGRAYEQYF. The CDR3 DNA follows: TGTGCCAGCATCGGCCGCGCCTACGAGCAGTACTTC.

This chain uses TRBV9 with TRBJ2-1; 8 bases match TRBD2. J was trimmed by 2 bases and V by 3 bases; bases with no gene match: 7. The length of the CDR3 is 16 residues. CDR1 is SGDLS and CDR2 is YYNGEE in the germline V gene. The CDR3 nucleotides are TGTGCCAGCAGCGAGGGTAGCGGGGCGACCTACAATGAGCAGTTCTTC. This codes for CASSEGSGATYNEQFF.

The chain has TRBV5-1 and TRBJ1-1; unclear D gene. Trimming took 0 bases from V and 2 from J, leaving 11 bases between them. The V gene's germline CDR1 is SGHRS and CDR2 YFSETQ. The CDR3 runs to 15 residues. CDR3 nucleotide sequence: TGCGCCAGCAGCTTGGCCTCGGGCGGAAACACTGAAGCTTTCTTT. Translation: CASSLASGGNTEAFF.

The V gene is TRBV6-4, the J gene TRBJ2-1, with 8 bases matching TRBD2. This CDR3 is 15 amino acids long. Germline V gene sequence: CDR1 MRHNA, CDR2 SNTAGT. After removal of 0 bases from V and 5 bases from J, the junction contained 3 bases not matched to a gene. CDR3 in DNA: TGTGCCAGCAGTGACTCAAGCGGGAGTAACAATGAGCAGTTCTTC. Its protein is CASSDSSGSNNEQFF.